This note documents a single T cell receptor beta chain sequence. Its antigen is not identified. The donors belonged to the approximately 120-subject validation cohort, separate from the 666-subject first cohort. Clones were sequenced by immunoSEQ multiplex PCR, and TCRdb holds only the in-frame ones, with some missing. The sample lists about 160,000 clones, around 96% seen once, with about 0.89% in the top ten. The data belong to a study of cytomegalovirus exposure and HLA in healthy donors. Study-wide results and caveats: The investigators catalogued some 160 TCR beta chains as cytomegalovirus-associated.

J was trimmed by 3 bases and V by 5 bases; bases with no gene match: 11. The V gene's germline CDR1 is SGHTA and CDR2 FQGNSA. CDR3 length: 16 residues. The sequenced sample was PBMCs. The chain couples TRBV7-2 to TRBJ2-3, with 7 positions matching TRBD1. The TCR originated in a woman between 18 and 29 years old in good health and CMV-seronegative. The DNA for the CDR3 is TGTGCCAGCAGCCCCAGACAGGGCGGTTTTACAGATACGCAGTATTTT. It yields the protein CASSPRQGGFTDTQYF.